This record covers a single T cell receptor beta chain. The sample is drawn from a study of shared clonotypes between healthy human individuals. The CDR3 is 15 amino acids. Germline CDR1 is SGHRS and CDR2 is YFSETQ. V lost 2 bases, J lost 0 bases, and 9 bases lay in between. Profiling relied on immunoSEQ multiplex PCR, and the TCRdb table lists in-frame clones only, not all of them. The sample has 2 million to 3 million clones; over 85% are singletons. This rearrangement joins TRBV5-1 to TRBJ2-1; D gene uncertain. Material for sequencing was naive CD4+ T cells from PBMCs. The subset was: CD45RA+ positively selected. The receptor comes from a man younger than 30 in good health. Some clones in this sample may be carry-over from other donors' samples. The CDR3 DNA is TGCGCCAGCAGCTTCTCCCAGCCCTCCTACAATGAGCAGTTCTTC. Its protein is CASSFSQPSYNEQFF.